This T cell receptor beta chain was recorded in a study of radiotherapy plus CTLA-4 blockade in lung cancer. Overall study: 15% to 20% of patients responded objectively, and 25% to 40% achieved disease control. Points from the study as a whole: Reported findings show early blood T cell clone dynamics, with interferon-beta, best predicted response. Blood TCR clones of tumor origin expanded after radiotherapy plus ipilimumab.

Remarks on this clone: Its antigen remains unidentified.

The data were produced by immunoSEQ multiplex PCR, yet TCRdb's version contains in-frame clones alone and is incomplete. This sample has some 60,000 clones, with about three quarters found just once. The CDR3 runs to 15 residues. The germline V gene has CDR1 SGHNT and CDR2 YYREEE (reference sequence). The V and J ends lost 7 bases and 8 bases, in that order; junction bases with no gene match: 12. Chemo-refractory metastatic non-small-cell lung cancer patients were treated with focal radiation plus CTLA-4 blockade with ipilimumab. The clonotype comes from a human donor with non-small cell lung cancer who had a partial response to radiotherapy plus ipilimumab. This specimen consisted of peripheral blood, obtained from a patient treated with radiotherapy plus ipilimumab. The chain is built from TRBV5-4 and TRBJ1-6; 7 positions agree with TRBD1. The CDR3: CASRPGDRDYSPLHF. The CDR3 nucleotides are TGTGCCAGCCGCCCGGGCGACAGGGATTATTCACCCCTCCACTTT.